A selection of T cell receptor beta chains follows, all from one sample in a study of shared clonotypes between healthy human individuals. Profiling relied on immunoSEQ multiplex PCR, and the TCRdb table lists in-frame clones only, not all of them. Found here are some 1.1 million clones, approximately 75% of them singletons; the top ten hold 0.89%. Sequenced input: memory CD4+ T cells from PBMCs. Receptor source: a man between 18 and 35 years old in good health. Some clones in this sample may be carry-over from other donors' samples. Both conserved end residues are part of each CDR3. D genes are given only for firm matches. For some rows the clone size is stated as once, few or many, or as a class when expanded; others skip it.

clone_size j_call v_call d_call cdr3_nt cdr3_aa
NA TRBJ1-5 TRBV28 NA TGTGCCAGCAGAGAGGTAACAGGTTCGGTCAGCCAGCCCCAGCATTTT CASREVTGSVSQPQHF
once TRBJ1-2 TRBV6-1 NA TGTGCCAGCAGTTCCCGATACATCCCTGACTATGGCTACACCTTC CASSSRYIPDYGYTF
NA TRBJ1-3 TRBV6-1 TRBD1 TGTGCCAGCAGTGAACAGGGGGCCAACACCATATATTTT CASSEQGANTIYF
few TRBJ2-3 TRBV11-3 NA TGTGCCAGCAGCTTAGGCGGATTTAGCACAGATACGCAGTATTTT CASSLGGFSTDTQYF
NA TRBJ2-7 TRBV30 TRBD2 TGTGCCTGGAGGGATTCCGGGACTAGCCACGAGCAGTACTTC CAWRDSGTSHEQYF
NA TRBJ1-2 TRBV27 NA TGTGCCAGCAGTTTTGGGCCCTGGCAGGGAGCTAACTATGGCTACACCTTC CASSFGPWQGANYGYTF
few TRBJ1-3 TRBV19 NA TGTGCCAGTAGTTTGCGCAGCTCTGGAAACACCATATATTTT CASSLRSSGNTIYF
NA TRBJ2-7 TRBV2 TRBD2 TGTGCCAGCAGGGGGGGAGGGCTTTACTCCGAGCAGTACTTC CASRGGGLYSEQYF
NA TRBJ2-1 TRBV4-2 NA TGTGCCAGCAGCCCAGGAGGGTTAACCCTCCATGAGCAGTTCTTC CASSPGGLTLHEQFF
NA TRBJ1-2 TRBV2 NA TGTGCCAGCAGTGAAATGAGGGGCCTTGGCTACACCTTC CASSEMRGLGYTF
NA TRBJ1-5 TRBV19 NA TGTGCCGGGGGGGGCCGTGATCAGCCCCAGCATTTT CAGGGRDQPQHF
NA TRBJ2-7 TRBV6-5 NA TGTGCCAGCAGTTACGAGGGAAGGACGTACGAGCAGTACTTC CASSYEGRTYEQYF
NA TRBJ2-7 TRBV28 NA TGTGCCAGCAGTGTCGGAGGTGGCGAGCAGTACTTC CASSVGGGEQYF
NA TRBJ2-3 TRBV6-5 TRBD2 TGTGCCAGCAGTTATAGCGGGGCGACCACAGATACGCAGTATTTT CASSYSGATTDTQYF
few TRBJ1-2 TRBV2 NA TGTGCCAGCAGTCGAAGGCAGGACTATGGCTACACCTTC CASSRRQDYGYTF
NA TRBJ1-4 TRBV18 NA TGTGCCAGCTCACCTGAGGGTACAACTAATGAAAAACTGTTTTTT CASSPEGTTNEKLFF
NA TRBJ1-4 TRBV6-1 NA TGTGCCAGCAGTTCTAGCCAGGCGGGCGAAAAACTGTTTTTT CASSSSQAGEKLFF
NA TRBJ2-7 TRBV19 NA TGTGCCAGTAGTACCCTGGTGGGGGAGCAGTACTTC CASSTLVGEQYF
NA TRBJ2-5 TRBV7-8 NA TGTGCCAGCATCCCCAGGCGCGGGGACCAAGAGACCCAGTACTTC CASIPRRGDQETQYF
NA TRBJ1-1 TRBV5-1 NA TGCGCCAGCAGCTCCTCAATCCAAGACCAAGAAGCTTTCTTT CASSSSIQDQEAFF
few TRBJ2-3 TRBV30 TRBD2 TGTGCCTCGTTAGCGCGGGAGGGCCCACCGACGCAGTATTTT CASLAREGPPTQYF
NA TRBJ1-3 TRBV5-8 NA TGTGCCAGCAGCTTGTATGAACGTGCGTCCTCTGGAAACACCATATATTTT CASSLYERASSGNTIYF
NA TRBJ2-3 TRBV7-2 NA TGTGCCAGCAACCACAGCCCCGGCACAGATACGCAGTATTTT CASNHSPGTDTQYF